Listed below are T cell receptor beta chains from one sample, sequenced in a study of T-cell memory formation after mild COVID-19. TCRdb reprocessed the 5' RACE reads with MiXCR, giving one entry per CDR3 protein. The table lists more than 150,000 distinct CDR3 sequences, about a fifth of them singletons. Specimen: PBMCs or a T cell subset sorted from them (not recorded which). Source of these receptors: an adult woman who had mild COVID-19 (a few samples of this study predate the infection). Cell type and time point are not known. Each CDR3 is given with its conserved first and last residue. The D gene is left open where the match is weak. Some rows have no size entry. The others give once, few or many, or a class for an expanded clone.

D	V	size	J	CDR3	DNA
.	TRBV29-1	many	TRBJ2-7	CSVETAASYEQYF	TGCAGCGTTGAGACCGCGGCCTCCTACGAGCAGTACTTC
TRBD1	TRBV4-1	few	TRBJ2-4	CASSLLPGQGAKNIQYF	TGCGCCAGCAGCCTTCTACCGGGACAGGGAGCCAAAAACATTCAGTACTTC
.	TRBV7-9	.	TRBJ1-3	CASSSREVEKSGNTIYF	TGTGCCAGCAGCTCGAGGGAGGTCGAAAAGTCTGGAAACACCATATATTTT
TRBD1	TRBV6-5	.	TRBJ1-1	CASSFDRTGNTEAFF	TGTGCCAGCAGTTTCGATCGGACAGGGAACACTGAAGCTTTCTTT
TRBD1	TRBV4-3	.	TRBJ2-1	CASSQDVGQGWGEQFF	TGCGCCAGCAGCCAAGATGTCGGACAGGGGTGGGGTGAGCAGTTCTTC
.	TRBV12-3/TRBV12-4	.	TRBJ2-3	CASSRGYTDTQYF	TGTGCCAGCAGTAGGGGATACACAGATACGCAGTATTTT
.	TRBV7-9	.	TRBJ2-7	CASSPPPGPSAYEQYF	TGTGCCAGCAGCCCCCCGCCGGGACCTAGCGCCTACGAGCAGTACTTC
TRBD2	TRBV27	.	TRBJ2-1	CASSGTSGSNSGGSYNEQFF	TGTGCCAGCAGCGGGACTAGCGGGAGTAACTCGGGAGGCTCCTACAATGAGCAGTTCTTC
.	TRBV12-3/TRBV12-4	few	TRBJ2-2	CASVWRGELFF	TGTGCCAGCGTATGGCGGGGGGAGCTGTTTTTT
.	TRBV7-9	few	TRBJ2-5	CASSLNREQETQYF	TGTGCCAGCAGCTTGAACAGAGAACAAGAGACCCAGTACTTC
.	TRBV21-1	.	TRBJ2-6	CASSKRGPGANVLTF	TGTGCCAGCAGCAAACGGGGGCCTGGGGCCAACGTCCTGACTTTC
.	TRBV2	.	TRBJ1-3	CASSGGNIGNTIYF	TGTGCCAGCAGTGGAGGGAACATTGGAAACACCATATATTTT
.	TRBV12-5	few	TRBJ2-3	CASGDSDTQYF	TGTGCTAGTGGCGACTCAGATACGCAGTATTTT
.	TRBV27	few	TRBJ2-5	CASSLLGTGETQYF	TGTGCCAGCAGTTTATTGGGGACGGGAGAGACCCAGTACTTC
TRBD1	TRBV10-3	few	TRBJ2-7	CAIRDGTGNYEQYF	TGTGCCATCAGAGACGGGACAGGGAACTACGAGCAGTACTTC
.	TRBV28	.	TRBJ1-6	CASIKIGSYNSPLHF	TGTGCCAGCATCAAAATTGGCTCCTATAATTCACCCCTCCACTTT
.	TRBV27	few	TRBJ2-1	CASSFGTASYNEQFF	TGTGCCAGCAGTTTCGGGACGGCCTCCTACAATGAGCAGTTCTTC
TRBD2	TRBV7-9	.	TRBJ2-1	CASYSGAYNEQFF	TGTGCCAGCTATAGCGGGGCATACAATGAGCAGTTCTTC
TRBD1	TRBV29-1	.	TRBJ2-3	CSVEGQGRTDTQYF	TGCAGCGTCGAAGGACAGGGGCGGACAGATACGCAGTATTTT
TRBD1	TRBV4-1	.	TRBJ2-7	CASSQGQGGFYEQYF	TGCGCCAGCAGCCAAGGACAGGGTGGTTTCTACGAGCAGTACTTC
TRBD1	TRBV5-1	few	TRBJ2-5	CASRVTGQPETQYF	TGCGCCAGCAGGGTGACGGGACAGCCAGAGACCCAGTACTTC
TRBD2	TRBV4-3	few	TRBJ2-1	CASSQGKFGRESYNEQFF	TGCGCCAGCAGCCAAGGAAAGTTCGGGCGGGAGTCCTACAATGAGCAGTTCTTC
TRBD1	TRBV28	few	TRBJ2-5	CASSFLSGTGEQETQYF	TGTGCCAGCAGTTTTTTGTCGGGGACAGGGGAACAAGAGACCCAGTACTTC
.	TRBV6-2/TRBV6-3	.	TRBJ2-1	CASMNFVRPYNEQFF	TGTGCCAGCATGAACTTCGTCCGCCCCTACAATGAGCAGTTCTTC
.	TRBV3-1	.	TRBJ2-2	CASSQVGASAYGELFF	TGTGCCAGCAGCCAAGTTGGGGCTAGCGCTTACGGGGAGCTGTTTTTT
.	TRBV29-1	few	TRBJ2-3	CSVNGPDTDTQYF	TGCAGCGTTAATGGTCCAGACACAGATACGCAGTATTTT
.	TRBV24-1	few	TRBJ2-1	CATSDRPDDSEQFF	TGTGCCACCAGTGATCGTCCCGATGATAGTGAGCAGTTCTTC
.	TRBV9	.	TRBJ2-7	CASSGSSGQHYEQYF	TGTGCCAGCAGCGGATCCTCGGGACAACACTACGAGCAGTACTTC
.	TRBV15	.	TRBJ1-5	CATSRGGIEPQHF	TGTGCCACCAGCAGAGGAGGGATAGAGCCCCAGCATTTT
.	TRBV4-1	.	TRBJ2-7	CASSQARTEAYEQYF	TGCGCCAGCAGCCAAGCTCGGACAGAAGCCTACGAGCAGTACTTC
TRBD2	TRBV9	few	TRBJ2-1	CASSPGGASSYNEQFF	TGTGCCAGCAGCCCCGGGGGGGCTAGCTCCTACAATGAGCAGTTCTTC
TRBD2	TRBV27	.	TRBJ2-1	CASGLAGQGEQFF	TGTGCCAGCGGCCTAGCGGGGCAGGGTGAGCAGTTCTTC
.	TRBV19	few	TRBJ1-2	CASTLPDRVIGYTF	TGTGCCAGTACCCTCCCGGACAGAGTCATCGGCTACACCTTC
.	TRBV27	.	TRBJ2-1	CASSFAGHLWDEQFF	TGTGCCAGCAGTTTTGCAGGGCACCTTTGGGATGAGCAGTTCTTC
.	TRBV4-3	few	TRBJ1-3	CASSQDWGSSGNTIYF	TGCGCCAGCAGCCAAGATTGGGGGAGCTCTGGAAACACCATATATTTT
TRBD1	TRBV15	.	TRBJ2-7	CATSPGQTSYEQYF	TGTGCCACCAGTCCGGGACAGACGTCCTACGAGCAGTACTTC
TRBD1	TRBV12-3/TRBV12-4	many	TRBJ1-2	CASSLWQGERSYTF	TGTGCCAGCAGTTTATGGCAGGGGGAGAGGAGCTACACCTTC
.	TRBV5-6	once	TRBJ2-7	CASSWTTWGEQYF	TGTGCCAGCAGCTGGACTACTTGGGGCGAGCAGTACTTC
.	TRBV19	.	TRBJ2-5	CASSILGGLETQYF	TGTGCCAGTAGCATTCTAGGCGGTTTGGAGACCCAGTACTTC
.	TRBV7-9	.	TRBJ2-1	CASSLAYGSSYNEQFF	TGTGCCAGCAGCTTAGCGTACGGGAGCTCCTACAATGAGCAGTTCTTC
TRBD2	TRBV7-8	few	TRBJ2-5	CASSLRTSGEETQYF	TGTGCCAGCAGCCTTAGGACTAGCGGGGAAGAGACCCAGTACTTC
.	TRBV7-9	.	TRBJ2-3	CASSYPSDTQYF	TGTGCCAGCAGCTACCCCTCGGATACGCAGTATTTT
.	TRBV12-3/TRBV12-4	few	TRBJ2-1	CASIGRTPFRHEQFF	TGTGCCAGCATAGGTCGGACTCCTTTTCGCCATGAGCAGTTCTTC
TRBD1	TRBV5-6	few	TRBJ2-5	CAGSRQGKETQYF	TGTGCCGGCAGTCGACAGGGGAAAGAGACCCAGTACTTC
.	TRBV19	.	TRBJ2-3	CASSIAQLGTDTQYF	TGTGCCAGTAGTATAGCCCAGTTGGGCACAGATACGCAGTATTTT
.	TRBV24-1	.	TRBJ2-1	CATSVGLSYNEQFF	TGTGCCACCAGTGTTGGACTCTCCTACAATGAGCAGTTCTTC
.	TRBV27	.	TRBJ2-7	CASSLSPRGREQYF	TGTGCCAGCAGTTTATCCCCCAGGGGTAGGGAGCAGTACTTC
TRBD2	TRBV7-8	few	TRBJ2-7	CASSLGSGGSYEQYF	TGTGCCAGCAGCTTAGGCAGCGGGGGGTCCTACGAGCAGTACTTC
TRBD1	TRBV20-1	few	TRBJ2-7	CSAMGQEFYEQYF	TGCAGTGCTATGGGACAGGAGTTCTACGAGCAGTACTTC
.	TRBV30	.	TRBJ1-2	CAWKADSSYTF	TGTGCCTGGAAAGCTGACAGTAGCTACACCTTC
.	TRBV5-8	.	TRBJ1-2	CASSLFAAGYF	TGTGCCAGCAGCTTGTTTGCAGCGGGCTACTTC
.	TRBV25-1	hyperexpanded	TRBJ1-2	CASSETAEGDYGYTF	TGTGCCAGCAGTGAAACTGCAGAAGGGGACTATGGCTACACCTTC